The clone carrying this T cell receptor (beta chain) has a handful of counts. The antigen is not known. Mismatch with germline at one junction end may stem from a read error. From germline, CDR1 is DFQATT and CDR2 SNEGSKA (reference sequence). The CDR3 covers 11 residues. Produced via immunoSEQ multiplex PCR; TCRdb's table is partial and in-frame only. Among tens of thousands of clones listed, roughly 88% were seen once. This sample is drawn from a study of OX40 agonist ivuxolimab in advanced cancers. The overall study: Patients received the agonistic anti-OX40 (CD134) antibody ivuxolimab. Ivuxolimab, which patients received intravenously every 2 weeks, was dosed at 0.01 to 10 mg/kg.

Overall study findings and caveats: At doses 0.1 to 3.0 mg/kg, CD4+ and CD8+ clones expanded. There were also nonresponders showing low normalized T-cell clonal expansion.

The sample here was CD4+ or CD8+ T cells sorted from blood, taken in a trial of the OX40 agonist ivuxolimab. V is TRBV20-1 and J is TRBJ2-7, with TRBD1 matching 7 bases. This TCR came from an adult with an advanced solid tumor such as melanoma, head and neck, liver or kidney cancer. CDR3 amino acids: CSAWKDRALIF. The CDR3 DNA reads as TGCAGTGCTTGGAAAGACAGGGCCCTTATCTTC.